A selection of T cell receptor beta chains follows, all from one sample in a study of OX40 agonist ivuxolimab in advanced cancers. Some clones are missing from TCRdb's copy, which holds only in-frame ones; the method was immunoSEQ multiplex PCR. The sample consists of almost 80,000 clones, roughly four fifths of them appearing once. The input for sequencing was CD4+ or CD8+ T cells sorted from blood, taken in a trial of the OX40 agonist ivuxolimab. The receptors come from an adult with an advanced solid tumor such as melanoma, head and neck, liver or kidney cancer. Both conserved end residues are part of each CDR3. Fields, in order: D gene, clone size, J gene, V gene, CDR3 protein, CDR3 DNA. The D gene is left open where the match is weak. Clone size is given for some rows only: seen once, a few or many times, or a class if the clone is expanded.

d_call: TRBD1; clone_size: .; j_call: TRBJ2-1; v_call: TRBV5-1; cdr3_aa: CASSFRDRVPTNPDEQFF; cdr3_nt: TGCGCCAGCAGCTTCCGGGACAGGGTGCCCACGAATCCTGATGAGCAGTTCTTC
d_call: .; clone_size: .; j_call: TRBJ1-2; v_call: TRBV16; cdr3_aa: CASSQSGITSNYGYTF; cdr3_nt: TGTGCCAGCAGCCAATCCGGGATCACTTCTAACTATGGCTACACCTTC
d_call: TRBD1; clone_size: .; j_call: TRBJ1-1; v_call: TRBV27; cdr3_aa: CASSFAGQGETEAFF; cdr3_nt: TGTGCCAGCAGTTTTGCGGGGCAGGGGGAAACTGAAGCTTTCTTT
d_call: TRBD1; clone_size: .; j_call: TRBJ1-5; v_call: TRBV4-1; cdr3_aa: CASSQEIRQGYNQPQHF; cdr3_nt: TGCGCCAGCAGCCAAGAAATTAGACAGGGATACAATCAGCCCCAGCATTTT
d_call: .; clone_size: few; j_call: TRBJ2-3; v_call: TRBV23-1; cdr3_aa: CASSPQGQTSTDTQYF; cdr3_nt: TGCGCCAGCAGTCCCCAAGGACAGACTAGCACAGATACGCAGTATTTT
d_call: .; clone_size: .; j_call: TRBJ2-3; v_call: TRBV9; cdr3_aa: CASSPHRDTQYF; cdr3_nt: TGTGCCAGCAGCCCCCATAGGGATACGCAGTATTTT
d_call: .; clone_size: once; j_call: TRBJ2-5; v_call: TRBV18; cdr3_aa: CASSLTSGQWPGGTYNQETQYF; cdr3_nt: TGTGCCAGCTCACTCACTTCGGGACAGTGGCCCGGCGGGACGTACAATCAAGAGACCCAGTACTTC
d_call: .; clone_size: once; j_call: TRBJ1-5; v_call: TRBV11-2; cdr3_aa: CASSLSGLDQPQHF; cdr3_nt: TGTGCCAGCAGCTTATCTGGGTTAGATCAGCCCCAGCATTTT
d_call: TRBD1; clone_size: .; j_call: TRBJ2-5; v_call: TRBV29-1; cdr3_aa: CSVETGIGETQYF; cdr3_nt: TGCAGCGTCGAGACAGGGATAGGAGAGACCCAGTACTTC
d_call: .; clone_size: .; j_call: TRBJ2-3; v_call: TRBV30; cdr3_aa: CAWNHRGADTDTQYF; cdr3_nt: TGTGCCTGGAACCATCGGGGGGCAGACACAGATACGCAGTATTTT
d_call: TRBD1; clone_size: .; j_call: TRBJ1-5; v_call: TRBV23-1; cdr3_aa: CASSQSPSKGDRGNQPQHF; cdr3_nt: TGCGCCAGCAGTCAATCTCCGTCGAAAGGAGACAGGGGCAATCAGCCCCAGCATTTT
d_call: TRBD1; clone_size: .; j_call: TRBJ1-4; v_call: TRBV7-9; cdr3_aa: CASSSTGVLFF; cdr3_nt: TGTGCCAGCAGCTCCACAGGGGTGCTGTTTTTT
d_call: TRBD1; clone_size: .; j_call: TRBJ2-5; v_call: TRBV7-9; cdr3_aa: CASSYGQGAIETQYF; cdr3_nt: TGTGCCAGCAGCTACGGACAGGGGGCGATTGAGACCCAGTACTTC
d_call: TRBD1; clone_size: .; j_call: TRBJ2-7; v_call: TRBV18; cdr3_aa: CASSPQGAGQGSSYEQYF; cdr3_nt: TGTGCCAGCTCACCCCAAGGGGCGGGACAGGGGAGCTCCTACGAGCAGTACTTC
d_call: .; clone_size: .; j_call: TRBJ2-3; v_call: TRBV5-1; cdr3_aa: CASSREGGAGDTQYF; cdr3_nt: TGCGCCAGCAGCCGGGAAGGGGGGGCAGGAGATACGCAGTATTTT
d_call: TRBD2; clone_size: .; j_call: TRBJ2-2; v_call: TRBV28; cdr3_aa: CASTGEGRGELFF; cdr3_nt: TGTGCCAGCACCGGGGAGGGACGCGGGGAGCTGTTTTTT
d_call: TRBD2; clone_size: .; j_call: TRBJ2-7; v_call: TRBV19; cdr3_aa: CASSTQLGGSYEQYF; cdr3_nt: TGTGCCAGTAGTACCCAATTGGGCGGGAGCTACGAGCAGTACTTC
d_call: .; clone_size: .; j_call: TRBJ1-5; v_call: TRBV5-1; cdr3_aa: CASSPDGHSNQPQHF; cdr3_nt: TGCGCCAGCAGCCCGGACGGACATAGCAATCAGCCCCAGCATTTT
d_call: TRBD2; clone_size: .; j_call: TRBJ2-3; v_call: TRBV19; cdr3_aa: CASSISLAGGPHTQYF; cdr3_nt: TGTGCCAGTAGTATTTCGCTAGCGGGAGGGCCCCATACGCAGTATTTT
d_call: .; clone_size: .; j_call: TRBJ2-3; v_call: TRBV4-1; cdr3_aa: CASSPTRGPDTQYF; cdr3_nt: TGCGCCAGCAGCCCCACTCGGGGGCCAGATACGCAGTATTTT
d_call: TRBD1; clone_size: .; j_call: TRBJ2-7; v_call: TRBV5-1; cdr3_aa: CASSLGQGAMEQYF; cdr3_nt: TGCGCCAGCAGCTTAGGGCAGGGGGCTATGGAGCAGTACTTC
d_call: .; clone_size: .; j_call: TRBJ2-7; v_call: TRBV5-1; cdr3_aa: CASSVDTLPYEQYF; cdr3_nt: TGCGCCAGCAGCGTGGACACCCTTCCCTACGAGCAGTACTTC
d_call: .; clone_size: .; j_call: TRBJ2-5; v_call: TRBV10-3; cdr3_aa: CATGTIQETQYF; cdr3_nt: TGTGCCACCGGGACAATCCAAGAGACCCAGTACTTC
d_call: .; clone_size: .; j_call: TRBJ1-1; v_call: TRBV30; cdr3_aa: CAWSVRGAGNTEAFF; cdr3_nt: TGTGCCTGGAGTGTACGAGGGGCGGGGAACACTGAAGCTTTCTTT
d_call: TRBD1; clone_size: .; j_call: TRBJ2-7; v_call: TRBV15; cdr3_aa: CATSRYRGSYEQYF; cdr3_nt: TGTGCCACCAGCAGATACAGGGGTTCGTACGAGCAGTACTTC
d_call: .; clone_size: .; j_call: TRBJ2-1; v_call: TRBV12-5; cdr3_aa: CASGLDEGAGQFF; cdr3_nt: TGTGCTAGTGGTTTGGACGAAGGGGCGGGGCAGTTCTTC
d_call: .; clone_size: .; j_call: TRBJ1-1; v_call: TRBV7-8; cdr3_aa: CASSLGQGPNTEAFF; cdr3_nt: TGTGCCAGCAGCTTAGGGCAGGGACCCAACACTGAAGCTTTCTTT
d_call: .; clone_size: .; j_call: TRBJ2-3; v_call: TRBV10-3; cdr3_aa: CAISEQIDTQYF; cdr3_nt: TGTGCCATCAGTGAACAGATTGATACGCAGTATTTT
d_call: .; clone_size: .; j_call: TRBJ2-5; v_call: TRBV29-1; cdr3_aa: CSATQGETQYF; cdr3_nt: TGCAGCGCCACCCAAGGGGAGACCCAGTACTTC
d_call: TRBD2; clone_size: .; j_call: TRBJ2-1; v_call: TRBV15; cdr3_aa: CATSRWGLARDEQFF; cdr3_nt: TGTGCCACCAGCAGGTGGGGACTAGCGAGGGATGAGCAGTTCTTC
d_call: TRBD2; clone_size: .; j_call: TRBJ2-5; v_call: TRBV2; cdr3_aa: CASELAGGGKTQYF; cdr3_nt: TGTGCCAGCGAATTGGCGGGAGGAGGGAAGACCCAGTACTTC
d_call: .; clone_size: .; j_call: TRBJ2-5; v_call: TRBV7-2; cdr3_aa: CASSATRGDETQYF; cdr3_nt: TGTGCCAGCAGCGCCACCCGGGGCGATGAGACCCAGTACTTC
d_call: TRBD2; clone_size: .; j_call: TRBJ2-2; v_call: TRBV27; cdr3_aa: CASSLRKREGRTGELFF; cdr3_nt: TGTGCCAGCAGTTTACGGAAGCGGGAGGGCCGGACCGGGGAGCTGTTTTTT
d_call: TRBD1; clone_size: .; j_call: TRBJ2-7; v_call: TRBV5-3; cdr3_aa: CARSFVRDRISYEQYF; cdr3_nt: TGTGCCAGAAGCTTTGTTAGGGACAGGATCTCCTACGAGCAGTACTTC
d_call: TRBD2; clone_size: .; j_call: TRBJ2-5; v_call: TRBV19; cdr3_aa: CASHPAGLAGQETQYF; cdr3_nt: TGTGCCAGCCACCCGGCGGGACTAGCGGGACAAGAGACCCAGTACTTC
d_call: .; clone_size: .; j_call: TRBJ1-2; v_call: TRBV6-5; cdr3_aa: CASLSAGRYTF; cdr3_nt: TGTGCCAGCCTCTCAGCGGGGCGCTACACCTTC
d_call: .; clone_size: .; j_call: TRBJ2-3; v_call: TRBV18; cdr3_aa: CASSPGRGPRDTQYF; cdr3_nt: TGTGCCAGCTCACCGGGCAGGGGCCCTAGGGATACGCAGTATTTT
d_call: .; clone_size: few; j_call: TRBJ1-1; v_call: TRBV9; cdr3_aa: CASSVDPMNTEAFF; cdr3_nt: TGTGCCAGCAGCGTAGACCCTATGAACACTGAAGCTTTCTTT
d_call: .; clone_size: .; j_call: TRBJ2-7; v_call: TRBV10-3; cdr3_aa: CAISVASSYEQYF; cdr3_nt: TGTGCCATCAGTGTAGCCAGCTCCTACGAGCAGTACTTC
d_call: TRBD1; clone_size: .; j_call: TRBJ1-1; v_call: TRBV6-1; cdr3_aa: CASSADRDTEAFF; cdr3_nt: TGTGCCAGCAGTGCCGACAGGGACACTGAAGCTTTCTTT
d_call: .; clone_size: .; j_call: TRBJ2-4; v_call: TRBV7-9; cdr3_aa: CASSLALGSAPKNIQYF; cdr3_nt: TGTGCCAGCAGCTTAGCGCTGGGGAGTGCCCCCAAAAACATTCAGTACTTC
d_call: .; clone_size: once; j_call: TRBJ1-3; v_call: TRBV30; cdr3_aa: CAWTARRASSGNTIYF; cdr3_nt: TGTGCCTGGACCGCCCGAAGGGCTTCCTCTGGAAACACCATATATTTT
d_call: .; clone_size: few; j_call: TRBJ1-3; v_call: TRBV5-5; cdr3_aa: CASSRQVEGNTIYF; cdr3_nt: TGTGCCAGCAGCCGACAGGTTGAAGGAAACACCATATATTTT
d_call: .; clone_size: .; j_call: TRBJ1-5; v_call: TRBV6-5; cdr3_aa: CASSLGEWGQPQHF; cdr3_nt: TGTGCCAGCTCCTTGGGCGAATGGGGTCAGCCCCAGCATTTT
d_call: .; clone_size: .; j_call: TRBJ1-5; v_call: TRBV11-2; cdr3_aa: CASSLRTGSNQPQHF; cdr3_nt: TGTGCCAGCAGCCTAAGGACTGGGAGCAATCAGCCCCAGCATTTT